The rows below give T cell receptor beta chains drawn from one sample of a study of T cell changes during pregnancy in multiple sclerosis. Assay used: immunoSEQ multiplex PCR; TCRdb lists only in-frame clones, some missing. The top ten hold about 0.4% of the sample, which has about 46,000 clones, about 93% seen once. The specimen was CD4+ T cells from peripheral blood mononuclear cells, collected after pregnancy. These receptors were obtained from a female donor with multiple sclerosis, enrolled in a pregnancy study. Both conserved end residues are part of each CDR3. The order of the fields is clone size, J gene, CDR3 length, V gene, D gene, CDR3 DNA, CDR3 protein. The D gene is left open where the match is weak. A row's size may be missing; if present it is once, few, many or a size class.

abundance: -
j_gene: TRBJ2-7
len: 14
v_gene: TRBV19
d_gene: -
CDR3nt: TGTGCCAGTAGTAATATGAGGAAAACCTACGAGCAGTACTTC
CDR3aa: CASSNMRKTYEQYF

abundance: -
j_gene: TRBJ2-2
len: 15
v_gene: TRBV10-3
d_gene: TRBD2
CDR3nt: TGTGCCATCAGTGTTGCGGGAGGTTCCACCGGGGAGCTGTTTTTT
CDR3aa: CAISVAGGSTGELFF

abundance: -
j_gene: TRBJ1-1
len: 14
v_gene: TRBV6-6
d_gene: -
CDR3nt: TGTGCCAGCAATTCCAGGGGCAAGAACACTGAAGCTTTCTTT
CDR3aa: CASNSRGKNTEAFF

abundance: -
j_gene: TRBJ2-7
len: 16
v_gene: TRBV5-1
d_gene: TRBD1
CDR3nt: TGCGCCAGCAATCTTCCAAGGGGGACAGGGTACCACGAGCAGTACTTC
CDR3aa: CASNLPRGTGYHEQYF

abundance: -
j_gene: TRBJ2-3
len: 15
v_gene: TRBV5-1
d_gene: TRBD2
CDR3nt: TGCGCCAGCAGCTTCCAAGCGGGAGGTAGGGATACGCAGTATTTT
CDR3aa: CASSFQAGGRDTQYF

abundance: -
j_gene: TRBJ2-5
len: 12
v_gene: TRBV19
d_gene: -
CDR3nt: TGTGCCAGTCGCGCCGGAGGGGAGACCCAGTACTTC
CDR3aa: CASRAGGETQYF

abundance: once
j_gene: TRBJ2-3
len: 15
v_gene: TRBV7-7
d_gene: TRBD1
CDR3nt: TGTGCCAGCAGCCCTGGGACAGGGGGGACAGATACGCAGTATTTT
CDR3aa: CASSPGTGGTDTQYF

abundance: -
j_gene: TRBJ2-7
len: 15
v_gene: TRBV5-1
d_gene: TRBD1
CDR3nt: TGCGCCAGCAGCTTGGGGGGGACAGGGTCTTACGAGCAGTACTTC
CDR3aa: CASSLGGTGSYEQYF

abundance: once
j_gene: TRBJ2-6
len: 15
v_gene: TRBV5-1
d_gene: TRBD2
CDR3nt: TGCGCCAGCAACCCACTAGCGTCCGGGGCCAACGTCCTGACTTTC
CDR3aa: CASNPLASGANVLTF

abundance: -
j_gene: TRBJ1-4
len: 14
v_gene: TRBV30
d_gene: -
CDR3nt: TGTGCCTGGAGTGGAGACAGTTCTAATGAAAAACTGTTTTTT
CDR3aa: CAWSGDSSNEKLFF

abundance: -
j_gene: TRBJ2-4
len: 16
v_gene: TRBV28
d_gene: -
CDR3nt: TGTGCCAGCAGTTTCCTAGGAGCTGAGGCCAAAAACATTCAGTACTTC
CDR3aa: CASSFLGAEAKNIQYF

abundance: -
j_gene: TRBJ2-7
len: 15
v_gene: TRBV28
d_gene: TRBD1
CDR3nt: TGTGCCAGCAGTTTGCCCCACAGGGGTTTGAGCGAGCAGTACTTC
CDR3aa: CASSLPHRGLSEQYF

abundance: -
j_gene: TRBJ1-6
len: 15
v_gene: TRBV7-8
d_gene: -
CDR3nt: TGTGCCAGCAGCCAAGGAGGGAACTATAATTCACCCCTCCACTTT
CDR3aa: CASSQGGNYNSPLHF

abundance: -
j_gene: TRBJ1-4
len: 15
v_gene: TRBV18
d_gene: -
CDR3nt: TGTGCCAGCTCACCACCTGAGGCCCTCAATGAAAAACTGTTTTTT
CDR3aa: CASSPPEALNEKLFF

abundance: -
j_gene: TRBJ2-1
len: 15
v_gene: TRBV5-1
d_gene: TRBD2
CDR3nt: TGCGCCAGCAGCTTGGGGCTAGCGGGAGGAAATGAGCAGTTCTTC
CDR3aa: CASSLGLAGGNEQFF